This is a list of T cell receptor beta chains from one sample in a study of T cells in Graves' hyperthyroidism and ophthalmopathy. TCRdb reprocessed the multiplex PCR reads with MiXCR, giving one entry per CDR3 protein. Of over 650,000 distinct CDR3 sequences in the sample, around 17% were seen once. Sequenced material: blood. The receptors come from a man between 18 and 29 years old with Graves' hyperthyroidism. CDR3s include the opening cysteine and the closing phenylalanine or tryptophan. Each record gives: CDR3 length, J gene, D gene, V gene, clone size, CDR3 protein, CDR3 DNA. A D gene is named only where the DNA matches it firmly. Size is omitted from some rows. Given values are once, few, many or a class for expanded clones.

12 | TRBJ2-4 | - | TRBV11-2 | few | CASSLARQGKYF | TGTGCCAGCAGCTTAGCTCGACAAGGAAAGTACTTC
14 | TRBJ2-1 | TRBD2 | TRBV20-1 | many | CSARGSGRPREQFF | TGCAGTGCTAGAGGTAGCGGGAGACCCCGTGAGCAGTTCTTC
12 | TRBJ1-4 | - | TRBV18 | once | CASSRGREKLFF | TGTGCCAGCTCAAGGGGCCGGGAAAAACTGTTTTTT
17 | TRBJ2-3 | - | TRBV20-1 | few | CSARPPPGSGLRDTQYF | TGCAGTGCTAGACCACCCCCGGGGAGCGGTCTAAGGGATACGCAGTATTTT
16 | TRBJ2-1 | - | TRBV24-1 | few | CATSDSRGRSYNEQFF | TGTGCCACCAGTGATTCTAGGGGTCGCTCCTACAATGAGCAGTTCTTC
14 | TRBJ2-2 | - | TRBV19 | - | CASSITGSTGELFF | TGTGCCAGTAGTATAACGGGGTCCACCGGGGAGCTGTTTTTT
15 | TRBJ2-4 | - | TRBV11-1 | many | CASSLGDAVKNIQYF | TGTGCCAGCAGCTTAGGGGACGCCGTCAAAAACATTCAGTACTTC
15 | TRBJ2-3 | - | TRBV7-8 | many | CASTLRRDLTDTQYF | TGTGCCAGCACACTTCGAAGGGACCTCACAGATACGCAGTATTTT
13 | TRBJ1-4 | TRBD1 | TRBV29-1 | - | CSVVGTGYEKLFF | TGCAGCGTTGTAGGGACAGGGTACGAAAAACTGTTTTTT
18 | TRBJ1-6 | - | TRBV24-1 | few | CATSQVRWGQVVVSPLHF | TGTGCCACCAGCCAGGTTCGTTGGGGGCAAGTGGTAGTTTCACCCCTCCACTTT
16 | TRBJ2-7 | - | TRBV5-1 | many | CASSLDVNSGVGEQYF | TGCGCCAGCAGCTTGGACGTAAATTCGGGGGTCGGCGAGCAGTACTTC
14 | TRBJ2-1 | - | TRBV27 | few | CASTQDRYHNEQFF | TGTGCCAGCACCCAAGACAGGTACCACAATGAGCAGTTCTTC
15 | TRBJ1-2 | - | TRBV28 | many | CASGTNRDHPRGYTF | TGTGCCAGCGGTACCAACCGGGACCATCCAAGGGGCTACACCTTC
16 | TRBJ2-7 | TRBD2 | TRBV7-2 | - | CASSLGGTSLSYEQYF | TGTGCCAGCAGCTTAGGGGGGACTAGCCTTTCCTACGAGCAGTACTTC
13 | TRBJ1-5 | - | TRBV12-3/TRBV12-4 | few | CASSFLGVEAQHF | TGTGCCAGCAGTTTCTTAGGGGTTGAGGCCCAGCATTTT
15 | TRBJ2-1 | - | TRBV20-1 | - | CSARVGRTSYNEQFF | TGCAGTGCTAGAGTCGGGAGAACCTCCTACAATGAGCAGTTCTTC
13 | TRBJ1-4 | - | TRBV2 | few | CASSGSTGEKLFF | TGTGCCAGCAGTGGGTCAACAGGTGAAAAACTGTTTTTT
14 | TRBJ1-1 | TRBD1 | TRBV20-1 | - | CSATGGVSNTEAFF | TGCAGTGCCACAGGGGGGGTTTCGAACACTGAAGCTTTCTTT
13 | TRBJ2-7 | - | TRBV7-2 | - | CASSPYGNHEQYF | TGTGCCAGCAGCCCGTACGGGAACCACGAGCAGTACTTC
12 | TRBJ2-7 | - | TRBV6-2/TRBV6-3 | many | CASSYSGREQYF | TGTGCCAGCAGTTACTCCGGGCGCGAGCAGTACTTC
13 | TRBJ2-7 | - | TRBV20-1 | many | CSASPGLAWEQYF | TGCAGTGCTAGCCCCGGACTTGCCTGGGAGCAGTACTTC
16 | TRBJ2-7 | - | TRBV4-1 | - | CASSQAIQGHSYEQYF | TGCGCCAGCAGCCAAGCCATACAGGGACACTCGTACGAGCAGTACTTC
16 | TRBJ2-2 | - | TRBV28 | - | CASSPQLRVYTGELFF | TGTGCCAGCAGTCCCCAACTCAGGGTGTACACCGGGGAGCTGTTTTTT
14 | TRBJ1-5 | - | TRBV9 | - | CASSVEGGSGPQHF | TGTGCCAGCAGCGTAGAGGGCGGGAGCGGTCCCCAGCATTTT
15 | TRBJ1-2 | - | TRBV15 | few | CATSREKGPRGGYTF | TGTGCCACCAGCAGAGAAAAGGGCCCAAGAGGTGGCTACACCTTC
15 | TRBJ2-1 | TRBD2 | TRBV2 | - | CASSVTSASYNEQFF | TGTGCCAGCAGTGTAACTAGCGCCAGTTACAATGAGCAGTTCTTC
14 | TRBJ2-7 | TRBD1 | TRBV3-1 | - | CASSQDRGFNEQYF | TGTGCCAGCAGCCAAGACAGGGGGTTCAACGAGCAGTACTTC